This TCR beta chain appears in the sequencing data of a study of shared clonotypes between healthy human individuals (TCRdb year 2020). Study-level background: The cohort comprised a couple of women and a few men aged 18 to 49 years. For each donor, three plates each were used for CD4 naive and CD4 memory, two plates were used for CD8 naive, and one plate was used for CD8 memory. The study deeply sequenced blood TCR repertoires of five healthy adults to estimate repertoire size and the extent of clonotype sharing between individuals. To increase sequencing depth and limit assay-specific biases, TCR repertoire library preparation and sequencing were carried out by different laboratories using diverse techniques. Each donor's leukapheresis produced roughly between roughly 0.9 and 8.9 billion PBMCs.

TCR CDR3 regions were amplified from genomic DNA by multiplex PCR using the deep immunoSEQ assay. Extracted genomic DNA from each cell subset was distributed evenly across all wells of several immunoSEQ 96-well plates, and each plate was treated as a replicate. Each replicate PCR for sorted subsets received 150 to 250 ng genomic DNA, equal to tens of thousands of T cell genomes. Purified libraries were measured with a Qubit 3.0 fluorometer, size-checked on a Bioanalyzer 2100, and measured again with the KAPA Library Quantification kit. A separate single-read 150-cycle Illumina NextSeq 550 flow cell was used to sequence each immunoSEQ 96-well plate. The paper's processing steps were these. Because the immunoSEQ output included only junctional sequences and no quality scores, the filtering could not be the same as the filtering used for full-length reads. Sequences were annotated with PyIR, a Python wrapper for IgBLAST v1.9, and V/J genes and CDR3 were assigned using IMGT germline references. Reads were removed for weak V/J assignments (E-value above 1e-6), missing CDR3, stop codons, out-of-frame junctions, or ambiguous translated residues. A V3J clonotype was defined by an identical inferred V gene, J gene, and CDR3 amino acid sequence. The percentage overlap between two repertoires was calculated by dividing the number of shared unique clonotypes by the size of the smaller repertoire. Repertoire richness was assessed with RTK rarefaction, the Chao1 estimator, and Recon v2.1 estimates of unobserved clonotypes. OLGA was used to compute generation probabilities for all TCRbeta clonotypes that the gDNA method yielded from four donors. TCRdb provides this immuneACCESS table in a form limited to in-frame rearrangements. Some clones are lacking; in checked studies, under half of them reflect an unresolved V gene, and why the rest are absent is not known. V and J calls and clone size are those listed in that table; D and trimming were worked out from the DNA. The sample table contains millions of clones; only one count was recorded for more than 85% of them. About 0.41% of the sample rests with the top ten.

Summary of the overall study and its limitations: Naive subsets generally had larger estimated clonotype richness than memory subsets did. The genetic and exposure-history diversity represented was limited by the small number of donors. When several donors were compared, the shared fraction of clonotypes was 5% to 6.5% for naive CD4, roughly 3.3% for naive CD8, roughly 2.5% for memory CD4, and around 0.37% for memory CD8. Rarefaction of sorted-subset datasets indicated incomplete sequencing despite the large sequencing depth. Pairwise subsampling led to the expectation that sequencing depth would affect the degree of clonotype sharing among donors. Sampling was restricted to blood, and TCR repertoires in tissues likely differ from the TCR repertoires found in blood. Higher generation probabilities were observed for clonotypes shared by all four sorted-subset donors than for non-shared clonotypes.

From the germline V gene, CDR1 is SGDLS and CDR2 is YYNGEE. The CDR3 runs 14 residues from the cysteine to the phenylalanine. CDR3 DNA only is kept here, 42 bases in frame from base 1. V and J are truncated by 4 bases and 3 bases respectively, leaving an intervening sequence of 10 bases. In the case of this clone: It lacks a known antigen. Base qualities are not recorded, but no much larger clone differs from it by a single base.

The donors were healthy, HIV-negative adults who had no recently reported acute infections or vaccinations. Every donor was a Caucasian adult living in Nashville, Tennessee, USA. CD4+ T cells were enriched through magnetic negative selection, after which naive cells were positively selected on CD45RA and the remaining negative fraction served as the memory subset. Blood was collected by leukapheresis, and PBMCs were isolated by Ficoll-Histopaque density gradient centrifugation and then cryopreserved in liquid nitrogen vapor phase. Analytical flow cytometry was used to check the purity and quantity of every magnetically sorted T cell population. Genomic DNA was isolated from each sorted fraction and quantified by UV absorbance on a Nanodrop 2000c.

This receptor chain uses TRBV9 and TRBJ2-2, with the D segment identity uncertain. The sample consisted of naive CD4+ T cells from PBMCs. The cell subset or site label of this sample denotes: CD45RA+ positively selected. This TCR was sampled from a man between 18 and 29 years old in good health. Some clones in this sample may be carry-over from other donors' samples. Here the CDR3 is given as CASSPEPYTGELFF. DNA sequence: TGTGCCAGCAGCCCAGAGCCTTACACCGGGGAGCTGTTTTTT.